This TCR beta chain originates from a study of cytomegalovirus exposure and HLA in healthy donors. The table lists this clone with a few counts. Its antigen is undetermined. The length of the CDR3 is 16 residues. Germline loops: CDR1 SEHNR, CDR2 FQNEAQ (reference sequence). Between the trimmed V and J ends, which lost 1 base and 0 bases, there was a span of 9 bases. Broader study findings: The majority of TCR sequences were rare, yet some public TCRs appeared in many donors.

The PCR employed 60 Vbeta primers together with 13 Jbeta primers. How the authors handled the data: A later analysis counted around 74 million unique TCR beta chains, 10 million to 12 million shared. Clones were read by immunoSEQ multiplex PCR, and TCRdb kept only the in-frame ones, dropping some. V and J calls and clone size follow that table, whereas D and trimming were derived from the DNA. The data hold more than 95,000 clones, with around 9.1% observed a single time. Specimen: PBMCs. This sequence joins TRBV7-9 and TRBJ2-2, with a possible D match to TRBD2 (6 bases). The receptor comes from a man in his forties in good health and CMV-seropositive. DNA of the CDR3: TGTGCCAGCAGCTTAGGCGGGGCAGCGAACACCGGGGAGCTGTTTTTT. Its protein product is CASSLGGAANTGELFF. The full variable domain, its missing parts supplied by reference TRBV7-9 and TRBJ2-2, is DTGVSQNPRHKITKRGQNVTFRCDPISEHNRLYWYRQTLGQGPEFLTYFQNEAQLEKSRLLSDRFSAERPKGSFSTLEIQRTEQGDSAMYLCASSLGGAANTGELFFGEGSRLTVL.